This is a list of T cell receptor beta chains from one sample in a study of cytomegalovirus exposure and HLA in healthy donors. Profiled with immunoSEQ multiplex PCR; TCRdb holds only in-frame clones, not every one. Altogether roughly 120,000 clones are present, over 65% being singletons, with the ten largest covering more than 1.5%. The sequenced sample was PBMCs. These receptor sequences come from a man aged 45-65 years in good health and CMV-seronegative. The CDR3 runs from the conserved cysteine through the conserved F or W.

len: 15; j_gene: TRBJ1-4; v_gene: TRBV27; CDR3aa: CANDERGCGNEKLFF
len: 12; j_gene: TRBJ1-6; v_gene: TRBV11-2; CDR3aa: CASSPYNSPLHF
len: 14; j_gene: TRBJ2-1; v_gene: TRBV2; CDR3aa: CASRPGTSYNEQFF
len: 12; j_gene: TRBJ2-5; v_gene: TRBV7-9; CDR3aa: CSSSTSGETQYF
len: 14; j_gene: TRBJ1-1; v_gene: TRBV5-4; CDR3aa: CASSADISNTEAFF
len: 15; j_gene: TRBJ1-2; v_gene: TRBV6-5; CDR3aa: CASSISGTGTYRYTF
len: 15; j_gene: TRBJ1-5; v_gene: TRBV6-1; CDR3aa: CASRDSPYSNQPQHF
len: 19; j_gene: TRBJ2-2; v_gene: TRBV13; CDR3aa: CASSLVVGWAGANTGELFF
len: 14; j_gene: TRBJ2-3; v_gene: TRBV29-1; CDR3aa: CSVEREAGGGTQYF
len: 18; j_gene: TRBJ2-5; v_gene: TRBV11-2; CDR3aa: CASSLATPLGAYQETQYF
len: 15; j_gene: TRBJ1-5; v_gene: TRBV21-1; CDR3aa: CASSSHRERDQPQHF
len: 17; j_gene: TRBJ1-2; v_gene: TRBV30; CDR3aa: CAWSLTGDRVGAYGYTF
len: 14; j_gene: TRBJ1-5; v_gene: TRBV19; CDR3aa: CASSTTGSNQPQHF
len: 17; j_gene: TRBJ1-6; v_gene: TRBV5-8; CDR3aa: CASSYPRQGAYNSPLHF
len: 14; j_gene: TRBJ1-1; v_gene: TRBV15; CDR3aa: CATSRVDRRTEAFF